A single sample gave rise to the 7 T cell receptor beta chains below, sequenced in a study of molecular identifiers for immune sequencing clone quantification. TCRdb recomputed calls from the PCR reads with MiXCR, one row per CDR3 protein. The sample includes 88,000 or so distinct CDR3 sequences, under 25% of them seen just once. Sequenced input: naive CD8+ T cells from blood, with Jurkat cell RNA spiked in. Regarding subset: FACS-sorted CD8+CD4-CCR7+CD45RA+ naive T cells. Receptors were obtained from a human donor in good health. Some libraries in this study had Jurkat cell RNA spiked in.

This clonotype was seen many times. This chain connects TRBV7-9 to TRBJ2-7; 7 bases agree with TRBD1. J lost 3 bases, V lost 5 bases, and 7 bases had no gene match. Germline lookup yields CDR1 SEHNR and CDR2 FQNEAQ (reference sequence). The CDR3 extends over 14 amino acids. This chain's CDR3 is CASSLDRVLYEQYF. The CDR3 nucleotides read TGTGCCAGCAGCCTTGACAGGGTCCTCTACGAGCAGTACTTC.

The chain couples TRBV9 to TRBJ2-5, with TRBD2 matching 13 bases. This CDR3 spans 16 amino acids. Germline V gene sequence: CDR1 SGDLS, CDR2 YYNGEE. With V trimmed by 3 bases and J by 4 bases, 6 bases remained unmatched. CDR3 sequence reads: CASSGGLAGDGETQYF. The DNA for the CDR3 is TGTGCCAGCAGCGGAGGACTAGCGGGGGACGGAGAGACCCAGTACTTC.

As concerns this clonotype: This clone may be a read error of a much larger clone one base away. The genes are TRBV6-5 and TRBJ1-4, with 9 bases fitting TRBD1. This CDR3 is built from 17 residues. Looked up from germline, CDR1 is MNHEY and CDR2 is SVGAGI. CDR3 residues: CASSYSYPGQGYEKLVF. CDR3 DNA sequence: TGTGCCAGCAGTTACTCTTATCCGGGACAGGGATATGAAAAACTGGTTTTT.

In the case of this clonotype: A junction boundary mismatches the germline segment, possibly from a read error. The chain recombines TRBV4-3 with TRBJ2-7; 11 bases agree with TRBD2. The CDR3 length is 16 residues. Germline V lookup: CDR1 LGHNA, CDR2 YSLEER. The CDR3 here is CASSQQLAGGAYEQCF. The CDR3 DNA sequence: TGCGCCAGCAGCCAACAGCTAGCGGGAGGCGCCTACGAGCAGTGCTTC.

A remark on this clonotype: A junction end diverges from the germline sequence, so it may reflect a read error. This chain uses TRBV12-3 or TRBV12-4 with TRBJ2-5; D not certain. The CDR3 is 14 residues long. CDR3 amino acids: CACSSSMNEETQYF. CDR3 bases: TGTGCCTGCAGTTCCAGTATGAATGAAGAGACCCAGTACTTC.

This clonotype was picked up many times. This sequence joins TRBV7-2 and TRBJ2-7, with TRBD2 identical over 11 bases. V lost 2 bases to trimming and J lost 5 bases; unmatched junction nucleotides: 5. Germline assignment: CDR1 SGHTA and CDR2 FQGNSA. This CDR3 has 15 amino acids. CDR3 amino acids: CASSLIAGGRHEQYF. The CDR3 DNA is TGTGCCAGCAGCTTAATAGCGGGGGGGCGGCACGAGCAGTACTTC.

A remark on this clonotype: At one end, the junction sequence differs from germline, possibly due to a read error. The V call is TRBV4-3, the J call TRBJ2-1, with 11 bases matching TRBD2. The CDR3 has 17 amino acids. Germline V gene lookup returns CDR1 LGHNA and CDR2 YSLEER. The CDR3 DNA follows: TGCGCCAGCAGCCACGTGGTAGCGGGGGGGCCGGGTAATGGGCAGTTCTTC. Translated: CASSHVVAGGPGNGQFF.